A single sample is the source of the 9 T cell receptor beta chains below, sequenced in a study of blood T cell repertoires in COVID-19. The method was immunoSEQ multiplex PCR; TCRdb's version includes in-frame clones alone and lacks a portion of them. Of 150,000 to 200,000 clones in the sample, approximately 85% are singletons; the top ten hold roughly 9%. Material: PBMCs or T cells enriched from blood (not recorded which). Receptor source: a woman aged 18-35 years who had recovered from COVID-19.

The V call is TRBV19, the J call TRBJ2-5; 12 bases are shared with TRBD1. With V trimmed by 5 bases and J by 3 bases, 7 bases remained unmatched. The germline V gene encodes CDR1 LNHDA and CDR2 SQIVND (reference sequence). The CDR3 totals 16 residues. The CDR3 nucleotides are TGTGCCAGTAGTGGCCCCGGGACAGGGGGCGAAGAGACCCAGTACTTC. Its protein is CASSGPGTGGEETQYF.

This rearrangement joins TRBV28 to TRBJ1-2; TRBD1 matches 8 bases. Germline trimming cut 6 bases from V and 6 bases from J; bases unmatched to any gene: 6. The CDR3 length is 13 residues. The germline V gene has CDR1 MDHEN and CDR2 SYDVKM. The CDR3 DNA is TGTGCCAGCAGGACAGGGGTCATCAATGGCTACACCTTC. Its protein is CASRTGVINGYTF.

The chain carries TRBV28 and TRBJ2-4; D perhaps matches TRBD1 (5 bases). Deletions cut 10 bases from V and 5 bases from J, with 12 bases between. Germline CDR1 reads MDHEN; CDR2 reads SYDVKM. The CDR3 extends over 12 amino acids. The CDR3 sequence is CATQGIENIQYF. Here the CDR3 DNA reads TGTGCCACCCAGGGTATCGAAAACATTCAGTACTTC.

This clone appeared a single time. The rearrangement uses TRBV5-1 and TRBJ2-5, with 10 bases identical to TRBD1. This CDR3 region has 16 residues. V gave up 4 bases and J gave up 0 bases; unmatched junction bases: 6. CDR1 is SGHRS and CDR2 is YFSETQ in the germline V gene. CDR3 region: CASSLGTGAYQETQYF. The CDR3 DNA sequence: TGCGCCAGCAGCCTCGGGACAGGGGCGTACCAAGAGACCCAGTACTTC.

The V gene is TRBV28, the J gene TRBJ1-1; D gene ambiguous. Germline-derived CDR1 and CDR2 are MDHEN and SYDVKM. V lost 6 bases and J 3 bases, leaving 17 bases between the germline ends. The CDR3 totals 15 residues. CDR3: CASRFGVAGYTEAFF. The CDR3 coding sequence is TGTGCCAGCAGATTTGGCGTTGCAGGATACACTGAAGCTTTCTTT.

This clone was seen once. The gene calls are TRBV15 and TRBJ2-3, with 9 bases identical to TRBD2. CDR3 length: 17 residues. CDR1 is LNHNV, CDR2 YYDKDF, per germline (reference sequence). V shed 3 bases, J shed 6 bases, and the junction held 13 bases outside the gene matches. The CDR3 reads CATSRSYLAGNSDTQYF. The CDR3 nucleotides read TGTGCCACCAGCAGGTCATATCTAGCGGGAAATTCTGATACGCAGTATTTT.

The J gene is TRBJ2-1, the V gene TRBV11-2, with D tentatively TRBD1 (6 bases). Germline V CDR1 and CDR2: SGHAT, FQNNGV. Trimming removed 6 bases from V and 0 bases from J, with 18 bases in between. The CDR3 covers 17 residues. CDR3 coding DNA: TGTGCCAGCAGTCTCAGACAGGTCCGAAGCTCCTACAATGAGCAGTTCTTC. Translating gives CASSLRQVRSSYNEQFF.

The chain combines TRBV27 with TRBJ1-2, with a weak D call TRBD1 (5 bases). CDR3 size: 14 residues. CDR1 and CDR2 (germline): MNHEY, SMNVEV (reference sequence). V gave up 0 bases and J gave up 8 bases, with 13 bases separating them. CDR3 protein: CASSLSNRGWGYTF. The CDR3, as DNA: TGTGCCAGCAGTTTATCAAATAGGGGCTGGGGCTACACCTTC.

The V gene is TRBV5-4, the J gene TRBJ2-2; 13 nucleotides match TRBD2. Per germline, CDR1 SGHNT and CDR2 YYREEE (reference sequence). The CDR3 has 17 amino acids. Trimming removed 4 bases from V and 0 bases from J; junction bases left unmatched: 3. In DNA, the CDR3 is TGTGCCAGCAGCCCTGGGACTAGCGGGGCGAACACCGGGGAGCTGTTTTTT. Protein sequence: CASSPGTSGANTGELFF. Filled out from reference TRBV5-4 and TRBJ2-2, the complete variable domain reads ETGVTQSPTHLIKTRGQQVTLRCSSQSGHNTVSWYQQALGQGPQFIFQYYREEENGRGNFPPRFSGLQFPNYSSELNVNALELDDSALYLCASSPGTSGANTGELFFGEGSRLTVL.